The 29 T cell receptor beta chains below come from one sample, sequenced in a study of STAT3 mutations in large granular lymphocyte leukemia. The study's findings and limits: At least one immunodominant TCR beta clonotype appeared in every T-cell large granular lymphocyte leukemia patient.

No antigen has been identified for these receptors. This table comes from immunoSEQ multiplex PCR, and its TCRdb copy is limited to in-frame clones, with some not included. The sample contains 20,000 to 30,000 clones, around 93% of which appear only once. The specimen was peripheral blood mononuclear cells. These receptors came from a man in his forties with T-cell large granular lymphocyte leukemia. Some clones in this sample may be carry-over from other donors' samples.

This clone has just one count. The chain joins TRBV7-9 to TRBJ2-7, with TRBD2 matching 11 bases. Germline CDR1 SEHNR, CDR2 FQNEAQ (reference sequence). V was pared by 4 bases and J by 6 bases, with 5 bases of the junction left unmatched. This CDR3 has 14 amino acids. The CDR3 loop reads CASSSTGTSGEQYF. CDR3 sequence (DNA): TGTGCCAGCAGCTCCACCGGGACTAGCGGCGAGCAGTACTTC.

The chain recombines TRBV10-3 with TRBJ2-1; unclear D gene. The CDR3 extends over 13 amino acids. Germline V gives CDR1 ENHRY, CDR2 SYGVKD. The V end lost 3 bases, the J end lost 6 bases, and 9 bases lay between the germline ends. The CDR3 sequence: CAISERDSNEQFF. The CDR3 DNA reads as TGTGCCATCAGTGAAAGGGATTCCAATGAGCAGTTCTTC.

This clone was seen a single time. The gene calls are TRBV5-4 and TRBJ1-1; D may be TRBD1 (5 bases). The CDR3 spans 17 residues. V was clipped by 4 bases and J by 1 base, with 20 bases between them. From germline, CDR1 is SGHNT and CDR2 YYREEE (reference sequence). In DNA form, the CDR3 reads TGTGCCAGCAGCCTGGTAACGGGACCTCTTGCGAACACTGAAGCTTTCTTT. It encodes CASSLVTGPLANTEAFF. Combining the CDR3 with reference TRBV5-4 and TRBJ1-1 gives the whole variable domain ETGVTQSPTHLIKTRGQQVTLRCSSQSGHNTVSWYQQALGQGPQFIFQYYREEENGRGNFPPRFSGLQFPNYSSELNVNALELDDSALYLCASSLVTGPLANTEAFFGQGTRLTVV.

The rearrangement uses TRBV4-2 and TRBJ2-7; no clear D. The V end lost 0 bases, the J end lost 3 bases, and 12 bases lay between the germline ends. This CDR3 has 15 amino acids. CDR1 LGHNA and CDR2 YNFKEQ come from the germline V gene. This CDR3 is CASSQDRQSIYEQYF. CDR3 sequence (DNA): TGTGCCAGCAGCCAAGATCGGCAGTCTATCTACGAGCAGTACTTC.

The J gene is TRBJ1-2, the V gene TRBV7-9; D unclear. Germline CDR1 and CDR2: SEHNR and FQNEAQ (reference sequence). V lost 1 base and J lost 8, with 17 bases in between. The CDR3 runs 15 residues. For the CDR3, the DNA is TGTGCCAGCAGCTTAGTAGGTGCCGGGTTAAACGGCTACACCTTC. Translating gives CASSLVGAGLNGYTF.

The rearrangement uses TRBV7-9 and TRBJ2-7; D is perhaps TRBD1 (6 bases). The V gene lost 3 bases and the J gene lost 2 bases, with 14 bases spanning the gap. Germline-derived CDR1 and CDR2 are SEHNR and FQNEAQ (reference sequence). The CDR3 sequence is 15 residues long. The DNA of the CDR3 is TGTGCCAGCAGCTTCGCCGGACAGTGGGCCTACGAGCAGTACTTC. Its protein is CASSFAGQWAYEQYF.

The CDR3 nucleotides are TGTGCCAGCAGCCCGGGGGGGGCCTTCTATGGCTACACCTTC. It is translated as CASSPGGAFYGYTF. This chain connects TRBV5-4 to TRBJ1-2; a possible D gene is TRBD1 (6 bases). The germline V gene has CDR1 SGHNT and CDR2 YYREEE (reference sequence). The CDR3 is 14 amino acids. The ends were cut back, 4 bases at V and 4 bases at J, with 14 bases in the middle.

The chain uses TRBV7-8 and TRBJ1-1, with D hard to call. Germline CDR1 is SGHVS and CDR2 is FQNEAQ. CDR3 length: 12 amino acids. Trimming pared 5 bases from V and 5 bases from J, leaving 9 bases between. This chain's CDR3 is CASSPGSTEAFF. Written as DNA, the CDR3 is TGTGCCAGCAGCCCGGGGAGTACTGAAGCTTTCTTT.

This sequence joins TRBV6-4 and TRBJ2-3; D is perhaps TRBD2 (5 bases). The CDR3 length is 13 residues. The V gene's germline CDR1 is MRHNA and CDR2 SNTAGT. The V end was cut by 10 bases, the J end by 3 bases, with 14 bases between. For the CDR3, the DNA is TGTGCCACCCGACCACCGGGGACAGATACGCAGTATTTT. It codes for CATRPPGTDTQYF.

The J gene is TRBJ2-7, the V gene TRBV5-1; TRBD2 might be the D (5 bases). This CDR3 comprises 14 residues. The germline V and J ends were trimmed by 7 bases and 1 base, with 15 bases remaining between them. From germline, CDR1 is SGHRS and CDR2 YFSETQ. The DNA of the CDR3 is TGCGCCAGCCGTCCTATCCCGGGGTCCTACGAGCAGTACTTC. Translating gives CASRPIPGSYEQYF.

As DNA, the CDR3 is TGCGCCAGCAGCCAAGGACGGGCCTCCTATAATTCACCCCTCCACTTT. Translation: CASSQGRASYNSPLHF. This chain uses TRBV4-3 with TRBJ1-6; D unresolved. Germline V CDR1 and CDR2: LGHNA, YSLEER. The CDR3 consists of 16 residues. The V end was cut by 1 base, the J end by 0 bases, with 7 bases between.

The chain joins TRBV7-9 to TRBJ1-4; maybe TRBD1 (5 bases). Between the trimmed V and J ends, which lost 4 bases and 2 bases, there was a span of 11 bases. Germline V gene data show CDR1 as SEHNR and CDR2 as FQNEAQ (reference sequence). The CDR3 loop spans 15 amino acids. The CDR3 protein is CASSSGDATNEKLFF. The CDR3 DNA sequence: TGTGCCAGCAGCTCCGGGGACGCGACTAATGAAAAACTGTTTTTT.

The chain is built from TRBV6-6 and TRBJ2-1, with 7 bases aligning to TRBD1. Per the germline V gene, CDR1 is MNHNY and CDR2 is SVGAGI (reference sequence). Trimming removed 6 bases from V and 7 bases from J; junction bases left unmatched: 0. The CDR3 length is 11 residues. The CDR3 DNA is TGTGCCAGCAGCAGGGGGAATGAGCAGTTCTTC. Translated: CASSRGNEQFF.

This clone was seen a single time. V is TRBV10-3 and J is TRBJ2-2; 7 bases align to TRBD2. CDR3 length: 15 residues. The germline gives CDR1 ENHRY, CDR2 SYGVKD. The junction had 5 bases not matched to a gene; V was cut back by 6 bases and J by 1 base. The chain's CDR3 is CAIRSGLENTGELFF. DNA for the CDR3: TGTGCCATCAGGTCAGGACTAGAGAACACCGGGGAGCTGTTTTTT.

The rearrangement joins TRBV6-6 to TRBJ1-3; D ambiguous. Deletions cut 8 bases from V and 0 bases from J, with 11 bases between. CDR3 size: 14 residues. Germline CDR1 MNHNY, CDR2 SVGAGI (reference sequence). The DNA for the CDR3 is TGTGCCAGCGGCTACACAGACTCTGGAAACACCATATATTTT. It codes for CASGYTDSGNTIYF.

The DNA for the CDR3 is TGTGCCAGCAGCGTAGAGCTAGCGAGCACAGATACGCAGTATTTT. Residues: CASSVELASTDTQYF. The V and J genes are TRBV9 and TRBJ2-3; perhaps TRBD2 as D (6 bases). Looked up from germline, CDR1 is SGDLS and CDR2 is YYNGEE. The CDR3 is 15 amino acids. Trimming took 0 bases from V and 0 from J, leaving 8 bases between them.

CDR3 sequence reads: CASSPGTANEKLFF. The CDR3 DNA is TGCGCCAGCAGCCCAGGGACAGCTAATGAAAAACTGTTTTTT. The gene calls are TRBV5-1 and TRBJ1-4; 7 nucleotides align to TRBD1. V lost 4 bases to trimming and J lost 3 bases; unmatched junction nucleotides: 3. Germline loops: CDR1 SGHRS, CDR2 YFSETQ. This CDR3 region has 14 residues. Drawing the rest from reference TRBV5-1 and TRBJ1-4, the complete variable domain is KAGVTQTPRYLIKTRGQQVTLSCSPISGHRSVSWYQQTPGQGLQFLFEYFSETQRNKGNFPGRFSGRQFSNSRSEMNVSTLELGDSALYLCASSPGTANEKLFFGSGTQLSVL.

This chain connects TRBV6-6 to TRBJ2-7, with D tentatively TRBD1 or TRBD2 (6 bases each). V lost 5 bases and J lost 1, with 18 bases in between. The V gene's germline CDR1 is MNHNY and CDR2 SVGAGI (reference sequence). The CDR3 covers 16 residues. The CDR3 sequence: CASSRLWGAESYEQYF. The CDR3 bases are TGTGCCAGCAGTCGTCTGTGGGGGGCCGAATCCTACGAGCAGTACTTC.

The genes are TRBV10-1 and TRBJ2-1; perhaps TRBD1 as D (5 bases). From germline, CDR1 is WNHNN and CDR2 SYGVQD (reference sequence). The CDR3 runs 13 residues. With 4 bases removed from V and 7 bases from J, the gap between germline ends came to 11 bases. The CDR3 reads CASSVTRENEQFF. CDR3 bases: TGCGCCAGCAGTGTAACCAGGGAAAATGAGCAGTTCTTC.

This chain links TRBV5-1 with TRBJ1-2, with a possible D match to TRBD1 (6 bases). Germline V CDR1 and CDR2: SGHRS, YFSETQ. The V end was cut by 4 bases, the J end by 8 bases, with 12 bases between. There are 12 residues in the CDR3. As DNA, the CDR3 is TGCGCCAGCAGCGATGGGACACCCGGCTACACCTTC. It translates to CASSDGTPGYTF.

The chain has TRBV5-4 and TRBJ1-6, with 10 bases matching TRBD1. V was clipped by 4 bases and J by 10 bases; unmatched bases: 14. There are 17 residues in the CDR3. Germline CDR1 and CDR2: SGHNT and YYREEE (reference sequence). The CDR3 nucleotides are TGTGCCAGCAGCGGGCAGGCCGACAGGGGGCAGAGATCACCCCTCCACTTT. Amino acids: CASSGQADRGQRSPLHF.

The DNA of the CDR3 is TGTGCCAGCAGTGCCTCCAGTACGGGAAGTCAGCCCCAGCATTTT. Its translation: CASSASSTGSQPQHF. The rearrangement links TRBV6-5 to TRBJ1-5; D unresolved. In germline, CDR1 is MNHEY, CDR2 SVGAGI. The CDR3 loop spans 15 amino acids. The V and J ends lost 5 bases and 6 bases respectively, with 17 bases between them.

J is TRBJ2-7 and V is TRBV5-1; D is possibly TRBD2 (5 bases). In germline, CDR1 is SGHRS, CDR2 YFSETQ. The CDR3 length is 13 residues. V gave up 1 base and J gave up 5 bases, with 10 bases separating them. CDR3 residues: CASSLRGYDEQYF. CDR3 nucleotides: TGCGCCAGCAGCTTGCGAGGGTACGACGAGCAGTACTTC.

For the CDR3, the DNA is TGTGCCAGCTCACCACCCCCCAGCGGGGACCAGTTCTTC. Its protein is CASSPPPSGDQFF. This rearrangement joins TRBV18 to TRBJ2-1; 7 bases match TRBD2. This CDR3 has 13 amino acids. Germline loops: CDR1 KGHSH, CDR2 LQKENI. V was clipped by 0 bases and J by 13 bases; unmatched bases: 6.

The chain is built from TRBV12-5 and TRBJ1-1; D unresolved. The ends were cut back, 0 bases at V and 4 bases at J, with 15 bases in the middle. The CDR3 length is 16 residues. Per germline, CDR1 LGHNT and CDR2 FRNRAP. The CDR3 coding sequence is TGTGCTAGTGGTTTGGTAGTTAAGGGAGAGGGCACTGAAGCTTTCTTT. It yields the protein CASGLVVKGEGTEAFF.

This clone has a handful of counts. The J gene is TRBJ2-2, the V gene TRBV2; D remains unclear. The CDR3 contains 14 residues. The V end was cut by 3 bases, the J end by 1 base, with 6 bases between. CDR1 and CDR2 from the germline V gene are SNHLY and FYNNEI. The CDR3 region is CASSDGRNTGELFF. The DNA of the CDR3 is TGTGCCAGCAGTGATGGACGGAACACCGGGGAGCTGTTTTTT. Full variable domain (remainder filled in from reference TRBV2 and TRBJ2-2): EPEVTQTPSHQVTQMGQEVILRCVPISNHLYFYWYRQILGQKVEFLVSFYNNEISEKSEIFDDQFSVERPDGSNFTLKIRSTKLEDSAMYFCASSDGRNTGELFFGEGSRLTVL.

The chain has TRBV7-9 and TRBJ2-7; D is ambiguous. This CDR3 region has 13 residues. Germline CDR1 and CDR2: SEHNR and FQNEAQ (reference sequence). V was cut by 5 bases and J by 0 bases, with 8 bases left in between. The CDR3 DNA sequence: TGTGCCAGCAGCCCGAGCTTCTCCTACGAGCAGTACTTC. Translating gives CASSPSFSYEQYF.

This chain connects TRBV18 to TRBJ2-5; 7 bases line up with TRBD2. Germline-derived CDR1 and CDR2 are KGHSH and LQKENI. V lost 3 bases to trimming and J lost 5 bases; unmatched junction nucleotides: 12. The CDR3 runs 16 residues. CDR3 DNA: TGTGCCAGCTCACCGGCGTACGGGGGAGGGTCCGAGACCCAGTACTTC. The encoded protein is CASSPAYGGGSETQYF.

V gene TRBV5-6 combines with J gene TRBJ1-2, with D maybe TRBD1 (6 bases). Looked up from germline, CDR1 is SGHDT and CDR2 is YYEEEE. The CDR3 is 16 amino acids. The V end was cut by 1 base, the J end by 5 bases, with 18 bases between. CDR3 sequence (DNA): TGTGCCAGCAGCTTGATGGGAAAGGGGGGCGAATATGGCTACACCTTC. This gives the protein CASSLMGKGGEYGYTF.